The 22 T cell receptor beta chains below were found in one sample sequenced in a study of a mutant IDH1 vaccine in newly diagnosed glioma. Which antigens these TCRs recognize remains unknown. Time point defined: week 5, during vaccination. A single vaccine dose contained 300 ug of mutant IDH1 20-mer peptide, and topical imiquimod was used with it. Libraries were prepared by immunoSEQ multiplex PCR; TCRdb keeps only in-frame clonotypes and omits some of them. The sample lists 35,000 to 45,000 clones, roughly 79% occurring once. The source was PBMCs, collected from a glioma patient whose treatment included an IDH1 peptide vaccine. The receptors originated from a man in his forties or fifties with glioma.

The rearrangement joins TRBV11-3 to TRBJ1-1; D not resolved. Trimming removed 4 bases from V and 3 bases from J, with 6 bases in between. The CDR3 has 12 residues. Per germline, CDR1 SGHNT and CDR2 YENEEA. Here the CDR3 reads CASSSVDTEAFF. CDR3 DNA: TGTGCCAGCAGCTCGGTGGACACTGAAGCTTTCTTT.

The chain links TRBV19 to TRBJ2-5; TRBD1 is a possible D gene (5 bases). Trimming left V 1 base short and J 1 base short, with 7 bases between. CDR3 length: 14 amino acids. Germline CDR1 and CDR2: LNHDA and SQIVND (reference sequence). CDR3 sequence (DNA): TGTGCCAGTAGTATAGGTGGGGCCCAAGAGACCCAGTACTTC. It specifies CASSIGGAQETQYF.

The chain links TRBV5-1 to TRBJ1-1; 7 bases fit TRBD1. The CDR3 loop spans 15 amino acids. Unmatched junction bases numbered 12, after V lost 5 bases and J lost 5 bases. Germline V lookup: CDR1 SGHRS, CDR2 YFSETQ. The chain's CDR3 is CASSFDRVTGTEAFF. Written as DNA, the CDR3 is TGCGCCAGCAGTTTCGACAGGGTAACAGGGACTGAAGCTTTCTTT.

V and J are TRBV7-2 and TRBJ2-5; no definite D call. Trimming stripped 0 bases from V and 4 bases from J, with 6 bases between. Germline V gene data show CDR1 as SGHTA and CDR2 as FQGNSA. The CDR3 is 13 residues long. The CDR3 DNA follows: TGTGCCAGCAGCTTAGCAAGAGTAGAGACCCAGTACTTC. Its protein is CASSLARVETQYF.

The chain joins TRBV9 to TRBJ2-3; unclear D gene. The germline gives CDR1 SGDLS, CDR2 YYNGEE. V dropped 0 bases and J dropped 1 base, with 9 bases sitting between them. This CDR3 has 15 amino acids. The CDR3 sequence is CASSVVSGGTDTQYF. In nucleotides, the CDR3 is TGTGCCAGCAGCGTAGTAAGTGGGGGCACAGATACGCAGTATTTT.

This clone was found a few times. The rearrangement links TRBV6-1 to TRBJ1-4; tentative D call: TRBD1 (6 bases). Germline-derived CDR1 and CDR2 are MNHNS and SASEGT. V was shortened by 4 bases and J by 6 bases, with 15 bases between the two germline ends. The CDR3 is 15 amino acids. The CDR3 DNA reads as TGTGCCAGCAGTGTAATCCAGGGGAGGGATGAAAAACTGTTTTTT. Translation gives CASSVIQGRDEKLFF.

The chain carries TRBV19 and TRBJ2-1; D not resolved. Germline CDR1 reads LNHDA; CDR2 reads SQIVND (reference sequence). Between the trimmed V and J ends, which lost 1 base and 9 bases, there was a span of 4 bases. The CDR3 covers 11 residues. The CDR3 reads CASSIVGEQFF. CDR3 DNA sequence: TGTGCCAGTAGTATAGTCGGTGAGCAGTTCTTC.

V is TRBV2 and J is TRBJ2-7; tentative D call: TRBD1 (5 bases). CDR1 is SNHLY, CDR2 FYNNEI, per germline. Trimming took off 8 bases at V and 2 bases at J, with 16 bases between the two ends. CDR3 length: 14 amino acids. In DNA, the CDR3 is TGTGCCAGCGGGGCATCGAGATCTACCTACGAGCAGTACTTC. Translating gives CASGASRSTYEQYF.

This chain connects TRBV7-2 to TRBJ2-3, with D hard to call. The germline V gene has CDR1 SGHTA and CDR2 FQGNSA. CDR3 size: 13 residues. V dropped 0 bases and J dropped 4 bases, with 5 bases sitting between them. CDR3 bases: TGTGCCAGCAGCTTAGCGAGTCCAGATACGCAGTATTTT. This gives the protein CASSLASPDTQYF.

The chain recombines TRBV4-1 with TRBJ1-4; TRBD1 is a possible D gene (5 bases). This CDR3 has 16 residues. V lost 3 bases, J lost 0 bases, and 11 bases lay in between. Germline CDR1 reads MGHRA; CDR2 reads YSYEKL. The CDR3 spells CASSQGPTATNEKLFF. The CDR3 DNA reads TGCGCCAGCAGCCAGGGTCCGACAGCAACTAATGAAAAACTGTTTTTT.

The chain recombines TRBV5-1 with TRBJ1-2; maybe TRBD1 (5 bases). CDR3 length: 15 amino acids. CDR1 and CDR2 (germline): SGHRS, YFSETQ. V shed 0 bases and J shed 1 base, with 10 bases lying between them. This CDR3 is CASSLGSGLNYGYTF. The DNA for the CDR3 is TGCGCCAGCAGCTTGGGGTCAGGGCTTAACTATGGCTACACCTTC.

This clone was detected once. V is TRBV7-3 and J is TRBJ2-1; TRBD1 matches 9 bases. V trimming: 5 bases; J trimming: 1 base; junction bases outside the gene matches: 3. The CDR3 consists of 15 residues. Germline CDR1 is SGHTA and CDR2 is FQGTGA. The CDR3 nucleotides are TGTGCCAGCAGCGAACAGGGGGCTTCCTACAATGAGCAGTTCTTC. Translation: CASSEQGASYNEQFF. The complete variable domain, with remaining parts taken from reference TRBV7-3 and TRBJ2-1, reads GAGVSQTPSNKVTEKGKYVELRCDPISGHTALYWYRQSLGQGPEFLIYFQGTGAADDSGLPNDRFFAVRPEGSVSTLKIQRTERGDSAVYLCASSEQGASYNEQFFGPGTRLTVL.

This chain connects TRBV11-2 to TRBJ2-7; D is unresolved. The CDR3 length is 9 residues. From germline, CDR1 is SGHAT and CDR2 FQNNGV. Trimming took 7 bases from V and 9 from J, leaving 7 bases between them. The CDR3, as DNA: TGTGCCAGCACCGTAGCGCAGTACTTC. This sequence encodes CASTVAQYF.

The chain carries TRBV10-3 and TRBJ2-3, with D maybe TRBD2 (6 bases). CDR1 is ENHRY, CDR2 SYGVKD, per germline. The CDR3 is 13 residues long. V lost 9 bases and J 5 bases, leaving 15 bases between the germline ends. The CDR3 region is CAIGGLEGDTQYF. CDR3 in DNA: TGTGCCATTGGGGGGTTAGAAGGAGATACGCAGTATTTT.

The chain employs TRBV19 and TRBJ2-3, with 8 bases aligning to TRBD2. The CDR3 runs to 12 residues. Germline V gene data show CDR1 as LNHDA and CDR2 as SQIVND (reference sequence). V shed 8 bases and J 6 bases; nucleotides not matched to a gene: 4. The CDR3 nucleotides are TGTGCCAGTGCAGCGGGAGCGGATACGCAGTATTTT. Amino acids: CASAAGADTQYF.

This clone has a handful of counts. This rearrangement joins TRBV19 to TRBJ2-1; D is uncertain. CDR3 length: 13 amino acids. V was pared by 3 bases and J by 3 bases, with 6 bases between. Germline V CDR1 and CDR2: LNHDA, SQIVND (reference sequence). CDR3 in amino acids: CASSIAGYNEQFF. The CDR3 bases are TGTGCCAGTAGTATTGCAGGCTACAATGAGCAGTTCTTC.

The chain recombines TRBV19 with TRBJ2-4; 10 positions match TRBD2. Germline V gives CDR1 LNHDA, CDR2 SQIVND (reference sequence). The CDR3 has 16 residues. V dropped 4 bases and J dropped 3; count of bases not matched to a gene: 6. As DNA, the CDR3 is TGTGCCAGTAGTACCCTAGCGGGAGTAAGCAAAAACATTCAGTACTTC. This translates into CASSTLAGVSKNIQYF.

CDR3 sequence reads: CASSLVGGDNEQFF. In DNA form, the CDR3 reads TGTGCCAGCAGCTTGGTCGGGGGGGACAATGAGCAGTTCTTC. V gene TRBV5-6 combines with J gene TRBJ2-1; 8 nucleotides align to TRBD2. The CDR3 sequence is 14 residues long. V shed 0 bases and J 5 bases; nucleotides not matched to a gene: 1. Germline values: CDR1 SGHDT, CDR2 YYEEEE.

This chain's CDR3 is CASSETQATRSPLHF. In DNA form, the CDR3 reads TGTGCCAGCAGTGAAACCCAGGCAACCAGATCACCCCTCCACTTT. V is TRBV2 and J is TRBJ1-6; no clear D. This CDR3 has 15 residues. V was trimmed by 2 bases and J by 10 bases, leaving 15 bases between them. Germline V gene lookup returns CDR1 SNHLY and CDR2 FYNNEI.

This sequence joins TRBV28 and TRBJ2-7; the D call may be TRBD1 or TRBD2 (5 bases each). V lost 3 bases to trimming and J lost 0 bases, with 18 bases between them. Germline-derived CDR1 and CDR2 are MDHEN and SYDVKM. This CDR3 has 17 amino acids. Written as DNA, the CDR3 is TGTGCCAGCAGTTTCGGGGCGGGTAGGAAGGGCTCCTACGAGCAGTACTTC. This translates into CASSFGAGRKGSYEQYF.

The chain is built from TRBV6-5 and TRBJ1-1; 8 nucleotides line up with TRBD1. The CDR3 covers 13 residues. V lost 5 bases, J lost 6 bases, and 5 bases stayed unmatched. Germline loops: CDR1 MNHEY, CDR2 SVGAGI. The CDR3 DNA reads as TGTGCCAGCAGTGGACAGGGTGGTGCTGAAGCTTTCTTT. This gives the protein CASSGQGGAEAFF.

The chain has TRBV9 and TRBJ2-2, with 7 bases that match TRBD2. The junction had 2 bases not matched to a gene; V was cut back by 0 bases and J by 6 bases. The CDR3 has 14 amino acids. Germline V gene sequence: CDR1 SGDLS, CDR2 YYNGEE. This CDR3 is CASSVVGGAGELFF. DNA of the CDR3: TGTGCCAGCAGCGTAGTGGGGGGGGCCGGGGAGCTGTTTTTT.